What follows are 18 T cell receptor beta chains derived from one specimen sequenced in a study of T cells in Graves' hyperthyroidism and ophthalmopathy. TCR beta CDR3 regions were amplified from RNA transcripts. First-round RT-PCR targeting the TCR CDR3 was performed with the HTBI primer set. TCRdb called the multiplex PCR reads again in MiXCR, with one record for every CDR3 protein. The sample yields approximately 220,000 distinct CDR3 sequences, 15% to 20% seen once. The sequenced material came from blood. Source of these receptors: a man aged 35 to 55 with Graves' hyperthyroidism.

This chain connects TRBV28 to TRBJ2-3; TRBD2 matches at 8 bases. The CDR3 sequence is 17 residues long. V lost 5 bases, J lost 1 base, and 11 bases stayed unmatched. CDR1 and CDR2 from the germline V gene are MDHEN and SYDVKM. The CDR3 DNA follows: TGTGCCAGCAGTGGGAGCCCGGGGGGGCCCGGCACAGATACGCAGTATTTT. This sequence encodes CASSGSPGGPGTDTQYF.

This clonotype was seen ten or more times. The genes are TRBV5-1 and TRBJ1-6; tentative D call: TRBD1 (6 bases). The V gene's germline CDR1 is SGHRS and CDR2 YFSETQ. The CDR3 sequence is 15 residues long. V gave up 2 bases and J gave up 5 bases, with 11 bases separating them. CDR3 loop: CASSLGTQNNSPLHF. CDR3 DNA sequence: TGCGCCAGCAGCTTAGGGACACAGAATAATTCACCCCTCCACTTT.

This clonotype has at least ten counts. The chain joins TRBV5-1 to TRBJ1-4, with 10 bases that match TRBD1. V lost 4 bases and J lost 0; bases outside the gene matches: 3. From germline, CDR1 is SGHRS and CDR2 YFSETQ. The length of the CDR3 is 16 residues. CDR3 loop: CASSEGQGPTNEKLFF. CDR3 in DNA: TGCGCCAGCAGCGAGGGACAGGGGCCAACTAATGAAAAACTGTTTTTT.

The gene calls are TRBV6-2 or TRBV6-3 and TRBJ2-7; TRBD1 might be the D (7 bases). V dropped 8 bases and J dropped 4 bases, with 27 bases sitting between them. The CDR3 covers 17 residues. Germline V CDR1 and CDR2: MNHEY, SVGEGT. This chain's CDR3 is CASGPTPGRQGLYEQYF. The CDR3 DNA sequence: TGTGCCAGCGGTCCAACCCCCGGACGACAGGGACTTTACGAGCAGTACTTC.

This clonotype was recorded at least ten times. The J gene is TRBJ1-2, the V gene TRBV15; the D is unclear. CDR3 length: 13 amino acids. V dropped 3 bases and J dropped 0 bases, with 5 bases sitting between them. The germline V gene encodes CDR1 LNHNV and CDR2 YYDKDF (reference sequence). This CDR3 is CATSRGSNYGYTF. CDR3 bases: TGTGCCACCAGCAGGGGTTCTAACTATGGCTACACCTTC.

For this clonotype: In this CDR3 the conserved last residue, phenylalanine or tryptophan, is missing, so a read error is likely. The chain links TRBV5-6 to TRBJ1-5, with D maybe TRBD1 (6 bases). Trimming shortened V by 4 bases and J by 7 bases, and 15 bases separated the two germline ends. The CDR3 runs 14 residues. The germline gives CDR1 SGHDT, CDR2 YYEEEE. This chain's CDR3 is CASSPDRHRQPQHL. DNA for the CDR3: TGTGCCAGCAGCCCCGACAGGCATCGGCAGCCCCAGCATCTT.

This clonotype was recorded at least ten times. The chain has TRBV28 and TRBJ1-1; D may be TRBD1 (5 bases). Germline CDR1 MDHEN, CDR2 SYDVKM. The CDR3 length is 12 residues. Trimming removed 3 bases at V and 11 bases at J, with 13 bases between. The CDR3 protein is CASSLVGGVAFF. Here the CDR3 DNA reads TGTGCCAGCAGTTTGGTTGGGGGGGTCGCTTTCTTT. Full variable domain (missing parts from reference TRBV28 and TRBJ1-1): DVKVTQSSRYLVKRTGEKVFLECVQDMDHENMFWYRQDPGLGLRLIYFSYDVKMKEKGDIPEGYSVSREKKERFSLILESASTNQTSMYLCASSLVGGVAFFGQGTRLTVV.

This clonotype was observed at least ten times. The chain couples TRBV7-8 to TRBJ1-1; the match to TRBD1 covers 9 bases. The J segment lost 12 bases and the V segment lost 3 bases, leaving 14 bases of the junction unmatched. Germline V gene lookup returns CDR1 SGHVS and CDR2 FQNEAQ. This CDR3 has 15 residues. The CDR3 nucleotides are TGTGCCAGCAGCTTCAATACCGGGACAGGGATTAAGTCTTTCTTT. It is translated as CASSFNTGTGIKSFF. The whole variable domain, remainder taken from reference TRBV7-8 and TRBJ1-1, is GAGVSQSPRYKVAKRGQDVALRCDPISGHVSLFWYQQALGQGPEFLTYFQNEAQLDKSGLPSDRFFAERPEGSVSTLKIQRTQQEDSAVYLCASSFNTGTGIKSFFGQGTRLTVV.

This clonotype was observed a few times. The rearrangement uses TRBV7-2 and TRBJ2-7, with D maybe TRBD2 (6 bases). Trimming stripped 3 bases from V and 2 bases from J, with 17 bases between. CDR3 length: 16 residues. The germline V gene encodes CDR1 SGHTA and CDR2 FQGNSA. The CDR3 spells CASSFRSGGEAYEQYF. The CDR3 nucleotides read TGTGCCAGCAGCTTCCGCTCCGGCGGGGAGGCCTACGAGCAGTACTTC.

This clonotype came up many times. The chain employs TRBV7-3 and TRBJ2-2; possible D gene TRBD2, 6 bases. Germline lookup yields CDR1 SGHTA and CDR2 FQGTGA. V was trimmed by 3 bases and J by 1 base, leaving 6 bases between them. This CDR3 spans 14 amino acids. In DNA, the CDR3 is TGTGCCAGCAGCTTCGGGGGGAACACCGGGGAGCTGTTTTTT. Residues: CASSFGGNTGELFF.

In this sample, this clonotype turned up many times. The DNA for the CDR3 is TGTGCCAGCACAGGGCTGGGCGAGCAGTACTTC. Translation: CASTGLGEQYF. The J gene is TRBJ2-7, the V gene TRBV2; weak D call: TRBD1 (5 bases). V lost 7 bases to trimming and J lost 6 bases, with 10 bases between them. Germline CDR1 reads SNHLY; CDR2 reads FYNNEI. CDR3 length equals 11 residues.

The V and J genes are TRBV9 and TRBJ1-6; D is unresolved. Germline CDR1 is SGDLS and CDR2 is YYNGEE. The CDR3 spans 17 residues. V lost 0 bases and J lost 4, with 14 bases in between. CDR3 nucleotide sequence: TGTGCCAGCAGCGTAGATGTCCAGGTCCCATATAATTCACCCCTCCACTTT. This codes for CASSVDVQVPYNSPLHF.

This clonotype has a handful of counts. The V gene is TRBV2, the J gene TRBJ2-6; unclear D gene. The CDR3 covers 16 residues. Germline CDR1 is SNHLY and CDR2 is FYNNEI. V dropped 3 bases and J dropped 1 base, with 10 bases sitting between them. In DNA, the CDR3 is TGTGCCAGCAGTGAGTCAGGACCGTCTGGGGCCAACGTCCTGACTTTC. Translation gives CASSESGPSGANVLTF.

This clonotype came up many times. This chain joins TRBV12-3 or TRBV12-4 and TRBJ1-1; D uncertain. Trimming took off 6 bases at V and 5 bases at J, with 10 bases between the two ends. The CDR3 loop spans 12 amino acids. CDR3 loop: CASRDRGTEAFF. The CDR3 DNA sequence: TGTGCCAGCAGGGATCGGGGAACTGAAGCTTTCTTT.

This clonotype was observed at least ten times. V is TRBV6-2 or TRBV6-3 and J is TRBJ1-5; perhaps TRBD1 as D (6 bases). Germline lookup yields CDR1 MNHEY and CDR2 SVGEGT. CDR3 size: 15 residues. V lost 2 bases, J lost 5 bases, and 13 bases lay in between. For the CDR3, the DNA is TGTGCCAGCAGTTACGGCGGGGGGCAGGATCAGCCCCAGCATTTT. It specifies CASSYGGGQDQPQHF.

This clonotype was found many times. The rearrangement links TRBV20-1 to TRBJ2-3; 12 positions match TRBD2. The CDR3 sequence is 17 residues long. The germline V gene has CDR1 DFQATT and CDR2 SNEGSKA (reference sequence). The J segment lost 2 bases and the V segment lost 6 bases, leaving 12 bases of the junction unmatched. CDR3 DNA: TGCAGTGCCCGACTAGCGGGGGACCCCCTAATCACAGATACGCAGTATTTT. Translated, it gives CSARLAGDPLITDTQYF.

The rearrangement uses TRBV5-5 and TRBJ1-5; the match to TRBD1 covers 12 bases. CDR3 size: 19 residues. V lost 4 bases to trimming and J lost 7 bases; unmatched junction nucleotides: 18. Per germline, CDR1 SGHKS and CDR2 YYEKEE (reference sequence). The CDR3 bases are TGTGCCAGCAGCCCTGGGTGGGGGACAGGGGGCCCCTATGGACAGCCCCAGCATTTT. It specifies CASSPGWGTGGPYGQPQHF.

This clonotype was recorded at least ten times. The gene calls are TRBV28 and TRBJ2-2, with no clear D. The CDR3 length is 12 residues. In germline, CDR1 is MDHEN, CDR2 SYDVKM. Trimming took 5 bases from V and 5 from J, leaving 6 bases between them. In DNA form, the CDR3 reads TGTGCCAGCAGTCAACCTACCGGGGAGCTGTTTTTT. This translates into CASSQPTGELFF. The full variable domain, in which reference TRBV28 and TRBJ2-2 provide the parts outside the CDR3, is DVKVTQSSRYLVKRTGEKVFLECVQDMDHENMFWYRQDPGLGLRLIYFSYDVKMKEKGDIPEGYSVSREKKERFSLILESASTNQTSMYLCASSQPTGELFFGEGSRLTVL.